This TCR beta chain was sequenced during a study of blood T cell repertoires in COVID-19. The CDR3 runs 13 residues. Trimming cost V 4 bases and J 3 bases, with 9 bases left between them. Germline V gene sequence: CDR1 SGHTA, CDR2 FQGNSA. Profiled with immunoSEQ multiplex PCR; TCRdb holds only in-frame clones, not every one. The table shows under 300,000 clones, with around 88% occurring only once. Sequencing input: peripheral blood. The TCR was taken from an elderly man with acute or convalescent COVID-19. V gene TRBV7-2 combines with J gene TRBJ1-2; D is uncertain. DNA of the CDR3: TGTGCCAGCAGCTCTGGGCCGGACTATGGCTACACCTTC. Protein sequence: CASSSGPDYGYTF.